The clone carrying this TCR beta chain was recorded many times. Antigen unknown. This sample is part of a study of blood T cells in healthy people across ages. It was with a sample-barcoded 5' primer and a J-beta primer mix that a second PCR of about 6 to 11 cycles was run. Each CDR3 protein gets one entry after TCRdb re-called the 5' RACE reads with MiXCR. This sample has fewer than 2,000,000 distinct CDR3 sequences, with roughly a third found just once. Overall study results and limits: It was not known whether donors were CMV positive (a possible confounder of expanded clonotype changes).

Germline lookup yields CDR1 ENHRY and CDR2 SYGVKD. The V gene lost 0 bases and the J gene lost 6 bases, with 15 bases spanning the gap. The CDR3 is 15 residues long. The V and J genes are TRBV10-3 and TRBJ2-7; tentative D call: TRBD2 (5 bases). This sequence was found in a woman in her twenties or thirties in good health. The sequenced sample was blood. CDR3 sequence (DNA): TGTGCCATCAGTGAGTCCGGCGGGTGGGCCTCCGAGCAGTACTTC. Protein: CAISESGGWASEQYF.